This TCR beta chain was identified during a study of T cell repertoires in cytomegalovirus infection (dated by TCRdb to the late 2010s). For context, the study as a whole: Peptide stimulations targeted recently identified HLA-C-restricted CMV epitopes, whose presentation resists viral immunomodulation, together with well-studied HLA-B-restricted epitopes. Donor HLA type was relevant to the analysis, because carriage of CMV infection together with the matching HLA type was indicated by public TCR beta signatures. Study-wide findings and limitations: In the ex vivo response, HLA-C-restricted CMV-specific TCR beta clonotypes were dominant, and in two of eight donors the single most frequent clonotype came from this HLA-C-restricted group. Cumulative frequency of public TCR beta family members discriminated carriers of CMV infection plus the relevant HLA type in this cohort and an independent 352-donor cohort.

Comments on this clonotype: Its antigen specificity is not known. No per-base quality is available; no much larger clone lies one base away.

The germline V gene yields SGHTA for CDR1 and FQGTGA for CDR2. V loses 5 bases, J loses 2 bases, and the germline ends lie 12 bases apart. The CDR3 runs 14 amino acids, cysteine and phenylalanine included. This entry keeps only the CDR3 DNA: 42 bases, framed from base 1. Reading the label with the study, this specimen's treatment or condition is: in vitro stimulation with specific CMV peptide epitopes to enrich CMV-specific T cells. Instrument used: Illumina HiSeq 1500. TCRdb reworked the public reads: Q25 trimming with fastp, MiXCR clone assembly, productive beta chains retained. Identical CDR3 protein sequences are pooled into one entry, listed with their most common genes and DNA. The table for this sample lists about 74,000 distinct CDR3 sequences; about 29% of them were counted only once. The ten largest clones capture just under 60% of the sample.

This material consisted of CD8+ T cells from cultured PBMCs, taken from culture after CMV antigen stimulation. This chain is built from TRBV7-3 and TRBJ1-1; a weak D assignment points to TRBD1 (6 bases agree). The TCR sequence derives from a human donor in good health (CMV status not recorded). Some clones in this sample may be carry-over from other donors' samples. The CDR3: CASSPAGGNTEAFF. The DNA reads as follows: TGTGCCAGCAGCCCCGCGGGGGGCAACACTGAAGCTTTCTTT.